The 4 T cell receptor beta chains listed next were all sequenced from one sample in a study of blood T cell repertoires in COVID-19. Method: immunoSEQ multiplex PCR; TCRdb's copy keeps in-frame clones and lacks some. The table records roughly 300,000 clones, approximately 87% of them present only once. Sample: peripheral blood. The receptors here all came from a woman between 50 and 59 years old who had recovered from COVID-19.

The chain is built from TRBV10-2 and TRBJ1-6; D is perhaps TRBD1 (5 bases). This CDR3 has 14 amino acids. The germline V gene has CDR1 WSHSY and CDR2 SAAADI. V dropped 8 bases and J dropped 4 bases, with 12 bases sitting between them. CDR3 residues: CASGKDRYNSPLHF. CDR3 coding DNA: TGCGCCAGCGGTAAAGACAGATATAATTCACCCCTCCACTTT.

V gene TRBV7-2 combines with J gene TRBJ1-5; TRBD1 matches at 7 bases. V shed 6 bases, J shed 3 bases, and the junction held 2 bases outside the gene matches. Germline V CDR1 and CDR2: SGHTA, FQGNSA. This CDR3 spans 13 amino acids. CDR3 residues: CASRGQVNQPQHF. DNA of the CDR3: TGTGCCAGCAGAGGACAGGTCAATCAGCCCCAGCATTTT.

The V and J genes are TRBV12-3 or TRBV12-4 and TRBJ1-2; D unresolved. V gave up 6 bases and J gave up 2 bases, with 10 bases separating them. The CDR3 consists of 13 residues. CDR3 coding DNA: TGTGCCAGCAGCACACGGGAAAACTATGGCTACACCTTC. The encoded protein is CASSTRENYGYTF.

The chain recombines TRBV11-2 with TRBJ1-1, with 8 bases identical to TRBD1. The CDR3 extends over 16 amino acids. Germline V gene lookup returns CDR1 SGHAT and CDR2 FQNNGV. Germline trimming cut 5 bases from V and 1 base from J; bases unmatched to any gene: 9. CDR3 residues: CASSPRTGRENTEAFF. Written as DNA, the CDR3 is TGTGCCAGCAGCCCCCGGACAGGGAGGGAGAACACTGAAGCTTTCTTT.